This passage covers 32 T cell receptor beta chains from one sample sequenced in a study of shared clonotypes between healthy human individuals. Generated by immunoSEQ multiplex PCR, the TCRdb table keeps only in-frame clones and is missing some. The repertoire holds 2 million to 2.5 million clones, with 80% to 95% as singletons. Sequencing input: naive CD4+ T cells from PBMCs. Stated subset: CD45RA+ positively selected. All receptors come from a man aged 18 to 30 in good health. Some clones in this sample may be carry-over from other donors' samples.

This chain uses TRBV5-8 with TRBJ2-3; D ambiguous. CDR3 length: 16 residues. V lost 4 bases and J 1 base, leaving 16 bases between the germline ends. Germline values: CDR1 SGHTS, CDR2 YDEGEE. CDR3 protein: CASSHYQVLGTDTQYF. The DNA for the CDR3 is TGTGCCAGCAGCCATTATCAAGTCCTGGGCACAGATACGCAGTATTTT.

The V call is TRBV18, the J call TRBJ1-4; perhaps TRBD1 as D (6 bases). The V gene's germline CDR1 is KGHSH and CDR2 LQKENI. This CDR3 has 16 residues. Trimming pared 3 bases from V and 11 bases from J, leaving 22 bases between. This CDR3 reads CASSPYLGDNTGKLFF. The DNA of the CDR3 is TGTGCCAGCTCACCCTACCTCGGGGACAATACGGGGAAACTGTTTTTT.

The CDR3 nucleotides are TGTGCCAGCAGCTTACTGACCATTGGTTATGCAACTAATGAAAAACTGTTTTTT. This codes for CASSLLTIGYATNEKLFF. This chain links TRBV11-2 with TRBJ1-4; D remains unclear. The CDR3 runs to 18 residues. Germline lookup yields CDR1 SGHAT and CDR2 FQNNGV. Deletions cut 2 bases from V and 0 bases from J, with 16 bases between.

The chain links TRBV28 to TRBJ1-2, with 7 bases matching TRBD1. V shed 10 bases, J shed 2 bases, and the junction held 4 bases outside the gene matches. The CDR3 runs 12 residues. In germline, CDR1 is MDHEN, CDR2 SYDVKM. CDR3 sequence reads: CATLTGNYGYTF. CDR3 bases: TGTGCCACCTTGACAGGGAACTATGGCTACACCTTC.

The genes are TRBV4-3 and TRBJ1-4; D uncertain. The CDR3 length is 14 residues. Germline V lookup: CDR1 LGHNA, CDR2 YSLEER. Trimming pared 2 bases from V and 0 bases from J, leaving 4 bases between. For the CDR3, the DNA is TGCGCCAGCAGCCAATATGCAACTAATGAAAAACTGTTTTTT. It specifies CASSQYATNEKLFF.

V is TRBV28 and J is TRBJ1-1, with D perhaps TRBD1 (5 bases). The CDR3 consists of 14 residues. The V end was cut by 6 bases, the J end by 4 bases, with 15 bases between. CDR1 is MDHEN and CDR2 is SYDVKM in the germline V gene. The CDR3 DNA sequence: TGTGCCAGCAGCCTAACAGGACGGGGCACTGAAGCTTTCTTT. This translates into CASSLTGRGTEAFF.

This clone has a single count. The CDR3 bases are TGTGCCAGTAGTATAAAGCAGAAGACCTACAATGAGCAGTTCTTC. The encoded protein is CASSIKQKTYNEQFF. The chain is built from TRBV19 and TRBJ2-1; no clear D. The CDR3 is 15 residues long. Per germline, CDR1 LNHDA and CDR2 SQIVND (reference sequence). V was trimmed by 2 bases and J by 2 bases, leaving 10 bases between them.

The chain couples TRBV6-1 to TRBJ2-7; 7 bases agree with TRBD1. Germline V gives CDR1 MNHNS, CDR2 SASEGT. The junction had 7 bases not matched to a gene; V was cut back by 6 bases and J by 5 bases. The CDR3 is 13 amino acids. This chain's CDR3 is CASSDRERNEQYF. In DNA, the CDR3 is TGTGCCAGCAGCGACAGGGAGAGGAACGAGCAGTACTTC.

For this clone: This specimen includes other DNA sequences encoding the same CDR3. CDR3 in DNA: TGTGCCAGCAGCAGACAGGGGGCCTACGAGCAGTACTTC. This translates into CASSRQGAYEQYF. J is TRBJ2-7 and V is TRBV7-2; 9 bases line up with TRBD1. Looked up from germline, CDR1 is SGHTA and CDR2 is FQGNSA. Trimming cost V 5 bases and J 2 bases; bases outside gene matches: 1. The CDR3 sequence is 13 residues long. Looking up the rest from reference TRBV7-2 and TRBJ2-7 gives the full variable domain: GAGVSQSPSNKVTEKGKDVELRCDPISGHTALYWYRQSLGQGLEFLIYFQGNSAPDKSGLPSDRFSAERTGGSVSTLTIQRTQQEDSAVYLCASSRQGAYEQYFGPGTRLTVT.

This clone was seen only once. This chain joins TRBV7-8 and TRBJ1-2; TRBD1 agrees at 9 bases. Trimming cost V 1 base and J 7 bases; bases outside gene matches: 4. There are 14 residues in the CDR3. CDR1 and CDR2 from the germline V gene are SGHVS and FQNEAQ. CDR3 coding DNA: TGTGCCAGCAGCTTAGAGACAGGGGGTCTTGGCTACACCTTC. This codes for CASSLETGGLGYTF.

The J gene is TRBJ2-1, the V gene TRBV5-4; D is possibly TRBD2 (6 bases). The germline CDR1 and CDR2 sequences are SGHNT and YYREEE (reference sequence). Deletions cut 2 bases from V and 1 base from J, with 13 bases between. CDR3 length: 16 amino acids. The chain's CDR3 is CASSFWRGQSYNEQFF. The CDR3 region has the DNA TGTGCCAGCAGCTTTTGGAGGGGTCAATCCTACAATGAGCAGTTCTTC.

V is TRBV5-4 and J is TRBJ2-7; 7 bases align to TRBD1. J was trimmed by 0 bases and V by 5 bases; bases with no gene match: 8. The CDR3 consists of 15 residues. Germline CDR1 SGHNT, CDR2 YYREEE (reference sequence). In DNA, the CDR3 is TGTGCCAGCAGAAGAGCCGGGACAGACTCCTACGAGCAGTACTTC. Protein product: CASRRAGTDSYEQYF.

The chain uses TRBV28 and TRBJ2-3; 11 nucleotides line up with TRBD2. Germline V gene data show CDR1 as MDHEN and CDR2 as SYDVKM. V trimming: 6 bases; J trimming: 1 base; junction bases outside the gene matches: 3. This CDR3 is 15 amino acids long. The CDR3 loop is CASSPGLAGTDTQYF. The CDR3 DNA sequence: TGTGCCAGCAGCCCGGGACTAGCGGGCACAGATACGCAGTATTTT.

CDR3 protein: CASSLDLSDYYNEQFF. CDR3 bases: TGCGCCAGCAGCTTGGATCTAAGCGATTACTACAATGAGCAGTTCTTC. V is TRBV5-1 and J is TRBJ2-1; D gene ambiguous. Trimming took off 0 bases at V and 3 bases at J, with 13 bases between the two ends. CDR1 and CDR2 (germline): SGHRS, YFSETQ. This CDR3 spans 16 amino acids. Supplemented by reference TRBV5-1 and TRBJ2-1, the full variable domain reads KAGVTQTPRYLIKTRGQQVTLSCSPISGHRSVSWYQQTPGQGLQFLFEYFSETQRNKGNFPGRFSGRQFSNSRSEMNVSTLELGDSALYLCASSLDLSDYYNEQFFGPGTRLTVL.

The CDR3 loop is CASSPDPIRNTEAFF. The DNA of the CDR3 is TGTGCCAGCAGCCCAGATCCGATCAGGAACACTGAAGCTTTCTTT. V gene TRBV5-5 combines with J gene TRBJ1-1; D is undetermined. Germline CDR1 and CDR2: SGHKS and YYEKEE (reference sequence). V lost 4 bases, J lost 1 base, and 14 bases lay in between. The CDR3 consists of 15 residues.

The chain recombines TRBV19 with TRBJ1-1; D is possibly TRBD1 (5 bases). The CDR3 runs to 17 residues. Trimming shortened V by 7 bases and J by 2 bases, and 23 bases separated the two germline ends. Germline V CDR1 and CDR2: LNHDA, SQIVND (reference sequence). The CDR3 spells CASTLLGTQSLNTEAFF. The CDR3, as DNA: TGTGCCAGTACCCTCCTCGGGACCCAGTCCTTAAACACTGAAGCTTTCTTT.

V gene TRBV6-4 combines with J gene TRBJ2-2, with D maybe TRBD2 (5 bases). CDR3 length equals 14 residues. V lost 5 bases to trimming and J lost 5 bases, with 12 bases between them. The germline V gene has CDR1 MRHNA and CDR2 SNTAGT. The CDR3: CASSNSRRTGELFF. CDR3 DNA: TGTGCCAGCAGTAATTCCAGGAGGACCGGGGAGCTGTTTTTT.

This clone was seen a single time. This rearrangement joins TRBV7-3 to TRBJ1-1; 10 nucleotides align to TRBD1. The CDR3 loop spans 15 amino acids. The junction had 4 bases not matched to a gene; V was cut back by 5 bases and J by 1 base. Germline loops: CDR1 SGHTA, CDR2 FQGTGA. The CDR3 is CASSQRQGANTEAFF. The CDR3 nucleotides are TGTGCCAGCAGCCAACGACAGGGGGCGAACACTGAAGCTTTCTTT. Full variable domain (missing parts from reference TRBV7-3 and TRBJ1-1): GAGVSQTPSNKVTEKGKYVELRCDPISGHTALYWYRQSLGQGPEFLIYFQGTGAADDSGLPNDRFFAVRPEGSVSTLKIQRTERGDSAVYLCASSQRQGANTEAFFGQGTRLTVV.

The chain combines TRBV9 with TRBJ2-1; unclear D gene. V lost 4 bases, J lost 9 bases, and 14 bases lay in between. CDR1 is SGDLS and CDR2 is YYNGEE in the germline V gene. The CDR3 is 13 residues long. The CDR3 sequence: CASSSSPGSEQFF. CDR3 nucleotide sequence: TGTGCCAGCAGCTCAAGCCCGGGTAGTGAGCAGTTCTTC.

This clone is a singleton in its sample. The J gene is TRBJ1-5, the V gene TRBV6-1, with D unresolved. The V end lost 2 bases, the J end lost 6 bases, and 11 bases lay between the germline ends. The V gene's germline CDR1 is MNHNS and CDR2 SASEGT. The CDR3 length is 14 residues. The DNA of the CDR3 is TGTGCCAGCAGTGAATTTGTAGCGGGTCAGCCCCAGCATTTT. It is translated as CASSEFVAGQPQHF.

The chain links TRBV7-7 to TRBJ2-7; 7 nucleotides match TRBD2. The V segment lost 5 bases and the J segment 2 bases; nucleotides outside the gene matches: 9. Germline lookup yields CDR1 SSHAT and CDR2 FNYEAQ (reference sequence). The CDR3 is 15 residues long. The DNA for the CDR3 is TGTGCCAGCAGCCCTGTGGGGGGGACTCCCTACGAGCAGTACTTC. Translation gives CASSPVGGTPYEQYF. Full variable domain (outside the CDR3, taken from reference TRBV7-7 and TRBJ2-7): GAGVSQSPRYKVTKRGQDVTLRCDPISSHATLYWYQQALGQGPEFLTYFNYEAQPDKSGLPSDRFSAERPEGSISTLTIQRTEQRDSAMYRCASSPVGGTPYEQYFGPGTRLTVT.

This sequence joins TRBV9 and TRBJ1-2; TRBD1 might be the D (5 bases). Trimming took off 5 bases at V and 5 bases at J, with 13 bases between the two ends. CDR3 size: 13 residues. CDR1 is SGDLS and CDR2 is YYNGEE in the germline V gene. The CDR3 protein is CASRPDSYYGYTF. CDR3 DNA sequence: TGTGCCAGCAGACCCGACAGTTATTATGGCTACACCTTC.

The rearrangement joins TRBV27 to TRBJ1-3; the match to TRBD1 covers 7 bases. Germline CDR1 reads MNHEY; CDR2 reads SMNVEV (reference sequence). V shed 5 bases, J shed 7 bases, and the junction held 11 bases outside the gene matches. The CDR3 covers 15 residues. CDR3 DNA sequence: TGTGCCAGCAGTCCCGCCCCGACAGGGAGGAACACCATATATTTT. Amino acids: CASSPAPTGRNTIYF.

This chain uses TRBV5-8 with TRBJ1-1, with TRBD1 identical over 12 bases. This CDR3 spans 17 amino acids. The germline gives CDR1 SGHTS, CDR2 YDEGEE. The V and J ends lost 3 bases and 1 base, in that order; junction bases with no gene match: 7. Written as DNA, the CDR3 is TGTGCCAGCAGCTCGGACCGGGACAGGGGGCAGAACACTGAAGCTTTCTTT. Translation: CASSSDRDRGQNTEAFF.

The genes are TRBV19 and TRBJ1-1; D perhaps matches TRBD1 (5 bases). Germline CDR1 and CDR2: LNHDA and SQIVND (reference sequence). The V end lost 3 bases, the J end lost 4 bases, and 9 bases lay between the germline ends. CDR3 length: 13 residues. The CDR3 DNA reads as TGTGCCAGTAGTATTCCCGGGGGCACTGAAGCTTTCTTT. It specifies CASSIPGGTEAFF.

V and J are TRBV19 and TRBJ2-2; 10 bases are a match to TRBD2. V was clipped by 3 bases and J by 3 bases; unmatched bases: 4. Germline-derived CDR1 and CDR2 are LNHDA and SQIVND (reference sequence). There are 16 residues in the CDR3. The CDR3 DNA sequence: TGTGCCAGTAGTATTATCAGCGGGAGGGACACCGGGGAGCTGTTTTTT. Amino acids: CASSIISGRDTGELFF. The full variable domain, with the rest looked up from reference TRBV19 and TRBJ2-2, is DGGITQSPKYLFRKEGQNVTLSCEQNLNHDAMYWYRQDPGQGLRLIYYSQIVNDFQKGDIAEGYSVSREKKESFPLTVTSAQKNPTAFYLCASSIISGRDTGELFFGEGSRLTVL.

This clone has a handful of counts. CDR3 in amino acids: CASSLGQGTEPQHF. The CDR3 coding sequence is TGTGCCAGCTCACTGGGACAGGGCACGGAGCCCCAGCATTTT. The chain is built from TRBV18 and TRBJ1-5; 9 bases map to TRBD1. This CDR3 region has 14 residues. The trim removed 4 bases at V and 8 bases at J, leaving 6 bases unmatched. Germline CDR1 and CDR2: KGHSH and LQKENI.

This chain joins TRBV5-5 and TRBJ1-5, with D perhaps TRBD1 (5 bases). This CDR3 region has 13 residues. Per germline, CDR1 SGHKS and CDR2 YYEKEE (reference sequence). V was cut by 0 bases and J by 5 bases, with 6 bases left in between. CDR3 sequence reads: CASSLDRYQPQHF. The CDR3 nucleotides read TGTGCCAGCAGCTTGGACAGGTATCAGCCCCAGCATTTT.

A single count supports this clone. The J gene is TRBJ2-1, the V gene TRBV5-1; the D is unclear. CDR1 and CDR2 (germline): SGHRS, YFSETQ. Trimming removed 4 bases at V and 1 base at J, with 12 bases between. CDR3 size: 15 residues. CDR3 coding DNA: TGCGCCAGCAGCCTGACACCCGAATCCTACAATGAGCAGTTCTTC. Translating it yields CASSLTPESYNEQFF.

The chain links TRBV6-5 to TRBJ2-7; 7 bases are a match to TRBD1. The CDR3 contains 13 residues. The V gene end was trimmed by 5 bases and the J gene end by 2 bases; junction bases not matched to a gene: 3. CDR1 is MNHEY, CDR2 SVGAGI, per germline. CDR3 in amino acids: CASSDTGAYEQYF. DNA for the CDR3: TGTGCCAGCAGTGATACAGGGGCCTACGAGCAGTACTTC.

V usage is TRBV28 and J usage is TRBJ2-6; possibly TRBD1 or TRBD2 for D (5 bases each). There are 13 residues in the CDR3. The germline V and J ends were trimmed by 2 bases and 10 bases, with 9 bases remaining between them. The germline V gene has CDR1 MDHEN and CDR2 SYDVKM. Here the CDR3 DNA reads TGTGCCAGCAGTTTACCAGGGAGTAACGTCCTGACTTTC. Protein: CASSLPGSNVLTF.

V is TRBV18 and J is TRBJ2-2; TRBD1 agrees at 7 bases. Germline V CDR1 and CDR2: KGHSH, LQKENI. There are 16 residues in the CDR3. Trimming removed 5 bases from V and 0 bases from J; junction bases left unmatched: 6. CDR3 protein: CASSGIQGTNTGELFF. The CDR3 region has the DNA TGTGCCAGCTCAGGTATACAGGGGACGAACACCGGGGAGCTGTTTTTT. Variable domain in full (rest from reference TRBV18 and TRBJ2-2): NAGVMQNPRHLVRRRGQEARLRCSPMKGHSHVYWYRQLPEEGLKFMVYLQKENIIDESGMPKERFSAEFPKEGPSILRIQQVVRGDSAAYFCASSGIQGTNTGELFFGEGSRLTVL.